These 31 T cell receptor beta chains originate from one sample sequenced in a study of T-cell reconstitution after alpha-beta-depleted transplantation in children. The TCRbeta library was prepared with unique molecular identifiers. TCRdb redid the calling of the PCR reads with MiXCR, one entry per CDR3 protein. Here the sample spans some 220,000 distinct CDR3 sequences, 8% to 9.5% being singletons. The sample was PBMCs from the stem cell graft donor, taken from the stem cell graft. Every receptor here comes from a human donor who donated a stem cell graft to a child with acute lymphoblastic leukemia.

This clonotype was seen more than once but under ten times. The CDR3 reads CASSSNRYRNTEAFF. CDR3 DNA sequence: TGTGCCAGCAGCTCGAACAGGTATCGGAACACTGAAGCTTTCTTT. The chain joins TRBV7-2 to TRBJ1-1, with D possibly matching TRBD1 (5 bases). The CDR3 runs to 15 residues. Germline V CDR1 and CDR2: SGHTA, FQGNSA. V was cut by 4 bases and J by 1 base, with 13 bases left in between.

This clonotype has a count of ten or more. The genes are TRBV28 and TRBJ2-1; D possibly corresponds to TRBD1 (6 bases). Germline V lookup: CDR1 MDHEN, CDR2 SYDVKM. The ends were cut back, 6 bases at V and 5 bases at J, with 17 bases in the middle. This CDR3 is built from 15 residues. The CDR3 sequence: CASSSDSHPHNEQFF. The CDR3 DNA sequence: TGTGCCAGCAGCTCGGACAGCCACCCCCACAATGAGCAGTTCTTC.

This clonotype has just a few counts. The chain is built from TRBV29-1 and TRBJ2-7; 7 bases map to TRBD1. Germline V gives CDR1 SQVTM, CDR2 ANQGSEA. V lost 4 bases and J lost 3; bases outside the gene matches: 6. The CDR3 has 13 amino acids. The CDR3 DNA reads TGCAGCGTTGTAAGGGGGCCTAGCTACGAGCAGTACTTC. It specifies CSVVRGPSYEQYF.

The V call is TRBV6-5, the J call TRBJ1-2; D unclear. CDR3 size: 12 residues. Germline CDR1 is MNHEY and CDR2 is SVGAGI. V shed 0 bases and J shed 7 bases, with 6 bases lying between them. The CDR3 region is CASSYSLSGYTF. Written as DNA, the CDR3 is TGTGCCAGCAGTTACTCTCTCTCTGGCTACACCTTC.

This clonotype was observed many times. The chain couples TRBV29-1 to TRBJ2-6; D is ambiguous. The CDR3 consists of 11 residues. Trimming pared 4 bases from V and 8 bases from J, leaving 6 bases between. In germline, CDR1 is SQVTM, CDR2 ANQGSEA. For the CDR3, the DNA is TGCAGCGTTGTGTTGTCCAACGTCCTGACTTTC. It codes for CSVVLSNVLTF. The variable domain in full, completed from reference TRBV29-1 and TRBJ2-6, reads SAVISQKPSRDICQRGTSLTIQCQVDSQVTMMFWYRQQPGQSLTLIATANQGSEATYESGFVIDKFPISRPNLTFSTLTVSNMSPEDSSIYLCSVVLSNVLTFGAGSRLTVL.

The J gene is TRBJ1-1, the V gene TRBV9; D is unresolved. The germline V gene has CDR1 SGDLS and CDR2 YYNGEE. V was trimmed by 0 bases and J by 6 bases, leaving 9 bases between them. The CDR3 is 13 residues long. The CDR3, as DNA: TGTGCCAGCAGCGTAGGAAACCAGGCTGAAGCTTTCTTT. Its translation: CASSVGNQAEAFF.

Written as DNA, the CDR3 is TGTGCCACCGCCGGGAGCGGGGGGAGCAAGACCCAGTACTTC. Its protein product is CATAGSGGSKTQYF. V and J are TRBV15 and TRBJ2-5; 9 nucleotides align to TRBD2. The V segment lost 8 bases and the J segment 6 bases; nucleotides outside the gene matches: 10. Germline loops: CDR1 LNHNV, CDR2 YYDKDF (reference sequence). The CDR3 runs to 14 residues.

This clonotype was seen ten or more times. The chain recombines TRBV5-1 with TRBJ2-3; D ambiguous. Germline V gene lookup returns CDR1 SGHRS and CDR2 YFSETQ. Deletions cut 7 bases from V and 0 bases from J, with 15 bases between. The CDR3 has 15 residues. The CDR3 DNA is TGCGCCAGCGGCATTCGAGGAGTTAGCACAGATACGCAGTATTTT. Translating it yields CASGIRGVSTDTQYF.

This clonotype has a count of ten or more. This chain connects TRBV5-5 to TRBJ1-6; 10 bases are a match to TRBD1. CDR1 SGHKS and CDR2 YYEKEE come from the germline V gene (reference sequence). CDR3 length: 18 amino acids. The V segment lost 2 bases and the J segment 11 bases; nucleotides outside the gene matches: 16. The CDR3 loop is CASSFAQPTGGELTPLHF. CDR3 DNA sequence: TGTGCCAGCAGCTTCGCCCAGCCGACAGGGGGCGAGTTAACACCCCTCCACTTT.

CDR3 coding DNA: TGTGCCAGCAGCCCAAGCCCGAAAAACATTCAGTACTTC. It specifies CASSPSPKNIQYF. V usage is TRBV6-1 and J usage is TRBJ2-4; no clear D. V was trimmed by 6 bases and J by 4 bases, leaving 10 bases between them. This CDR3 is built from 13 residues. CDR1 MNHNS and CDR2 SASEGT come from the germline V gene.

This clonotype has only a few counts. The chain couples TRBV4-2 to TRBJ2-1; no definite D call. V was shortened by 4 bases and J by 6 bases, with 13 bases between the two germline ends. Germline CDR1 and CDR2: LGHNA and YNFKEQ. The CDR3 runs to 14 residues. CDR3 residues: CASSPPSSANEQFF. The CDR3 DNA sequence: TGTGCCAGCAGCCCACCTTCGAGCGCCAATGAGCAGTTCTTC.

This clonotype has a handful of counts. The chain recombines TRBV10-1 with TRBJ2-7; D is unresolved. The CDR3 contains 14 residues. Germline CDR1 WNHNN, CDR2 SYGVQD (reference sequence). The germline V and J ends were trimmed by 4 bases and 0 bases, with 10 bases remaining between them. The CDR3 region has the DNA TGCGCCAGCAGTGCCCACAGCAGCTCCTACGAGCAGTACTTC. Encoded protein: CASSAHSSSYEQYF.

This clonotype has a single count. This chain links TRBV27 with TRBJ1-2, with D perhaps TRBD1 (5 bases). The germline CDR1 and CDR2 sequences are MNHEY and SMNVEV (reference sequence). This CDR3 region has 13 residues. Trimming pared 6 bases from V and 5 bases from J, leaving 13 bases between. CDR3 sequence reads: CASRGPRWYGYTF. As DNA, the CDR3 is TGTGCCAGCAGGGGACCGAGGTGGTATGGCTACACCTTC.

This clonotype has a count of ten or more. V and J are TRBV18 and TRBJ2-7, with D uncertain. The germline CDR1 and CDR2 sequences are KGHSH and LQKENI. V was pared by 5 bases and J by 3 bases, with 8 bases between. The CDR3 is made up of 12 amino acids. In nucleotides, the CDR3 is TGTGCCAGCTCAGAGGTCAACTACGAGCAGTACTTC. It encodes CASSEVNYEQYF.

This clonotype showed up many times. The chain employs TRBV6-1 and TRBJ2-3; TRBD1 aligns across 7 bases. Unmatched junction bases numbered 3, after V lost 5 bases and J lost 1 base. This CDR3 has 14 residues. The germline V gene has CDR1 MNHNS and CDR2 SASEGT. This CDR3 is CASSPDRGTDTQYF. CDR3 bases: TGTGCCAGCAGTCCCGACAGGGGCACAGATACGCAGTATTTT.

V is TRBV7-9 and J is TRBJ2-7; the D gene is possibly TRBD2 (6 bases). Trimming stripped 5 bases from V and 4 bases from J, with 24 bases between. Germline V CDR1 and CDR2: SEHNR, FQNEAQ (reference sequence). The CDR3 is 17 residues long. For the CDR3, the DNA is TGTGCCAGCAGCGAAGCCCCTAGTGGGGACTGGAATTACGAGCAGTACTTC. Residues: CASSEAPSGDWNYEQYF. The entire variable domain, with the rest obtained from reference TRBV7-9 and TRBJ2-7, is as follows: DTGVSQNPRHKITKRGQNVTFRCDPISEHNRLYWYRQTLGQGPEFLTYFQNEAQLEKSRLLSDRFSAERPKGSFSTLEIQRTEQGDSAMYLCASSEAPSGDWNYEQYFGPGTRLTVT.

CDR3 amino acids: CASSRGLAGGGDTQYF. The CDR3 bases are TGTGCCAGCTCACGTGGACTAGCGGGAGGAGGCGATACGCAGTATTTT. The rearrangement links TRBV18 to TRBJ2-3, with TRBD2 matching 14 bases. The CDR3 consists of 16 residues. After removal of 4 bases from V and 6 bases from J, the junction contained 6 bases not matched to a gene. Per germline, CDR1 KGHSH and CDR2 LQKENI.

The CDR3: CASSLREGRRYEQYF. DNA for the CDR3: TGTGCCAGCAGCTTAAGGGAGGGCCGTAGATACGAGCAGTACTTC. The V call is TRBV7-9, the J call TRBJ2-7; 7 bases are shared with TRBD2. Germline V CDR1 and CDR2: SEHNR, FQNEAQ (reference sequence). The CDR3 loop spans 15 amino acids. J gave up 4 bases and V 2 bases, and 8 bases lay outside the gene matches. The entire variable domain, with the rest obtained from reference TRBV7-9 and TRBJ2-7, is as follows: DTGVSQNPRHKITKRGQNVTFRCDPISEHNRLYWYRQTLGQGPEFLTYFQNEAQLEKSRLLSDRFSAERPKGSFSTLEIQRTEQGDSAMYLCASSLREGRRYEQYFGPGTRLTVT.

This clonotype was picked up many times. The chain uses TRBV4-1 and TRBJ1-2; no definite D call. The germline V gene encodes CDR1 MGHRA and CDR2 YSYEKL. The CDR3 is 13 amino acids. V was clipped by 2 bases and J by 3 bases, with 7 bases between them. CDR3 region: CASSQPNHYGYTF. CDR3 in DNA: TGCGCCAGCAGCCAACCCAACCACTATGGCTACACCTTC.

Only a few counts were recorded for this clonotype. The chain recombines TRBV3-1 with TRBJ2-1; TRBD2 aligns across 7 bases. Trimming at V came to 3 bases and at J to 3 bases, leaving 2 bases not matched to a gene. CDR1 LGHDT and CDR2 YNNKEL come from the germline V gene (reference sequence). CDR3 length equals 14 residues. As DNA, the CDR3 is TGTGCCAGCAGCCAGCGGGGGAGCTACAATGAGCAGTTCTTC. It encodes CASSQRGSYNEQFF.

This clonotype showed up just a few times. The chain combines TRBV27 with TRBJ2-7, with D unresolved. The CDR3 totals 11 residues. CDR1 is MNHEY, CDR2 SMNVEV, per germline (reference sequence). The germline V and J ends were trimmed by 3 bases and 6 bases, with 6 bases remaining between them. CDR3 protein: CASSFRSEQYF. CDR3 coding DNA: TGTGCCAGCAGTTTTCGCAGCGAGCAGTACTTC.

The CDR3 bases are TGTGCCAGCAGCTTAGGAATGGCGTCGGGGGGTTACGAGCAGTACTTC. It translates to CASSLGMASGGYEQYF. The V call is TRBV7-8, the J call TRBJ2-7; 7 bases match TRBD2. Germline V gives CDR1 SGHVS, CDR2 FQNEAQ. The CDR3 is 16 amino acids. J lost 4 bases, V lost 1 base, and 10 bases had no gene match.

This clonotype has only one observation. The chain links TRBV20-1 to TRBJ2-7; TRBD1 agrees at 7 bases. The CDR3 totals 14 residues. Germline CDR1 DFQATT, CDR2 SNEGSKA (reference sequence). The ends lost 1 base at V and 2 bases at J; junction bases unmatched: 5. CDR3 region: CSARGRTGPYEQYF. The CDR3 nucleotides are TGCAGTGCTAGAGGGAGGACAGGCCCCTACGAGCAGTACTTC.

This clonotype was seen a few times. The chain carries TRBV5-1 and TRBJ1-1; D is possibly TRBD1 (5 bases). Germline lookup yields CDR1 SGHRS and CDR2 YFSETQ. This CDR3 contains 14 residues. V lost 4 bases, J lost 1 base, and 11 bases lay in between. The DNA of the CDR3 is TGCGCCAGCAGCGAGTGGCAGGGGAACACTGAAGCTTTCTTT. Its translation is CASSEWQGNTEAFF.

J is TRBJ2-1 and V is TRBV6-5; the D gene is possibly TRBD1 (5 bases). Germline values: CDR1 MNHEY, CDR2 SVGAGI. This CDR3 contains 13 residues. The V gene lost 2 bases and the J gene lost 9 bases, with 11 bases spanning the gap. In DNA form, the CDR3 reads TGTGCCAGCAGTTACGGTTTAGGGGCTGAGCAGTTCTTC. This codes for CASSYGLGAEQFF.

The chain combines TRBV5-4 with TRBJ2-5; D may be TRBD2 (7 bases). From germline, CDR1 is SGHNT and CDR2 YYREEE (reference sequence). Trimming took off 2 bases at V and 4 bases at J, with 15 bases between the two ends. This CDR3 has 15 amino acids. The CDR3 is CASSFIGGVAETQYF. The CDR3 DNA follows: TGTGCCAGCAGCTTTATAGGGGGGGTTGCAGAGACCCAGTACTTC. Full variable domain (rest looked up from reference TRBV5-4 and TRBJ2-5): ETGVTQSPTHLIKTRGQQVTLRCSSQSGHNTVSWYQQALGQGPQFIFQYYREEENGRGNFPPRFSGLQFPNYSSELNVNALELDDSALYLCASSFIGGVAETQYFGPGTRLLVL.

This clonotype was seen repeatedly, ten times or more. The chain carries TRBV7-9 and TRBJ1-3; D gene unclear. Looked up from germline, CDR1 is SEHNR and CDR2 is FQNEAQ (reference sequence). This CDR3 has 15 amino acids. Trimming removed 5 bases from V and 4 bases from J, with 15 bases in between. CDR3 residues: CASSPVAGNGNTIYF. The CDR3 DNA sequence: TGTGCCAGCAGCCCCGTAGCGGGGAACGGAAACACCATATATTTT.

The chain is built from TRBV7-9 and TRBJ2-5; TRBD2 matches at 7 bases. The V gene end was trimmed by 1 base and the J gene end by 2 bases; junction bases not matched to a gene: 4. In germline, CDR1 is SEHNR, CDR2 FQNEAQ (reference sequence). The CDR3 has 15 residues. The CDR3 spells CASSLELAEQETQYF. DNA for the CDR3: TGTGCCAGCAGCTTAGAGCTAGCGGAGCAAGAGACCCAGTACTTC.

This sequence joins TRBV2 and TRBJ1-1; D gene uncertain. This CDR3 comprises 11 residues. Deletions cut 3 bases from V and 5 bases from J, with 4 bases between. CDR1 and CDR2 from the germline V gene are SNHLY and FYNNEI. The chain's CDR3 is CASSDRTEAFF. CDR3 nucleotides: TGTGCCAGCAGTGATAGGACTGAAGCTTTCTTT.

This clonotype was seen a handful of times. The CDR3 DNA is TGTGCCACCAGCACACTAGCGGGGGCAAACCAAGAGACCCAGTACTTC. As protein: CATSTLAGANQETQYF. The chain recombines TRBV15 with TRBJ2-5, with 11 bases that match TRBD2. V lost 4 bases, J lost 0 bases, and 4 bases stayed unmatched. There are 16 residues in the CDR3. CDR1 and CDR2 from the germline V gene are LNHNV and YYDKDF (reference sequence).

This clonotype has only a few counts. The genes are TRBV18 and TRBJ2-7, with 9 bases fitting TRBD1. CDR1 is KGHSH and CDR2 is LQKENI in the germline V gene. V dropped 3 bases and J dropped 3; count of bases not matched to a gene: 6. The CDR3 contains 15 residues. The CDR3 loop reads CASSPPGQGSYEQYF. In DNA, the CDR3 is TGTGCCAGCTCACCCCCGGGACAGGGCAGCTACGAGCAGTACTTC.